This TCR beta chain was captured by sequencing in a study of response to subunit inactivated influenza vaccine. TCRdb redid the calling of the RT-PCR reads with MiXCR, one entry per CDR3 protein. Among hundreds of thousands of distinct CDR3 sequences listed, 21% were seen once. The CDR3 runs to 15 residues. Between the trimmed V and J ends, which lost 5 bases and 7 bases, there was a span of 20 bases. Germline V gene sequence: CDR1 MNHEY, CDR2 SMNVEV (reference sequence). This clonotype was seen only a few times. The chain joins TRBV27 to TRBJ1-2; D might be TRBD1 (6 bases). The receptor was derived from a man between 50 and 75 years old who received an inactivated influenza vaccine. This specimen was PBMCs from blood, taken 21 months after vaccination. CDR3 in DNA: TGTGCCAGCAGTCCTGTGGGGGGGGGCCGAGTTGGCTACACCTTC. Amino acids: CASSPVGGGRVGYTF.